Detailed here is one T cell receptor beta chain. Vbeta (60) and Jbeta (13) primers were used in the PCR. Using immunoSEQ multiplex PCR, the repertoire was profiled, and TCRdb retains in-frame clones only, with some absent. The sample holds approximately 170,000 clones, around 85% seen once. Germline trimming cut 3 bases from V and 1 base from J; bases unmatched to any gene: 5. The CDR3 is 17 residues long. Germline lookup yields CDR1 SGHNT and CDR2 YYREEE (reference sequence). This sample was taken from a study of cytomegalovirus exposure and HLA in healthy donors. Whole-study context: The 110 million or so unique TCR beta sequences, from 150 million to 200 million T cells, were found by an earlier analysis.

The sample consisted of PBMCs. The chain uses TRBV5-4 and TRBJ2-1; 12 positions agree with TRBD2. The receptor's source is a boy aged 2-9 years in good health and CMV-seronegative. CDR3 protein: CASSSGLAGTSYNEQFF. The CDR3 DNA follows: TGTGCCAGCAGCTCTGGACTAGCGGGAACGTCCTACAATGAGCAGTTCTTC.